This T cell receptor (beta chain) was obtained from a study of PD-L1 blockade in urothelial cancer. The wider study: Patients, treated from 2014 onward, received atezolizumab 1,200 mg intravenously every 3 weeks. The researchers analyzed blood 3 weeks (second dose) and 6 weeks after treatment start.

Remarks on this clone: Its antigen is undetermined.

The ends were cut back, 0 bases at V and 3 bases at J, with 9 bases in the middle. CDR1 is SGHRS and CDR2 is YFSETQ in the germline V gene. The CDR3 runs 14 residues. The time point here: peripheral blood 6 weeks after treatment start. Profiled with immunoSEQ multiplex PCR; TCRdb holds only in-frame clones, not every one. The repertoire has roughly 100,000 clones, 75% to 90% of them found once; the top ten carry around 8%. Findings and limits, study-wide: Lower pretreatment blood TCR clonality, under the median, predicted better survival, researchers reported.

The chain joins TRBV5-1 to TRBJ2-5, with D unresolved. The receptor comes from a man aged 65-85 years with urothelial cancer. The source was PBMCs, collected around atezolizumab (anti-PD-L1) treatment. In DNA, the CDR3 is TGCGCCAGCAGCTTGGGGAGCCTAGAAGAGACCCAGTACTTC. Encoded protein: CASSLGSLEETQYF.